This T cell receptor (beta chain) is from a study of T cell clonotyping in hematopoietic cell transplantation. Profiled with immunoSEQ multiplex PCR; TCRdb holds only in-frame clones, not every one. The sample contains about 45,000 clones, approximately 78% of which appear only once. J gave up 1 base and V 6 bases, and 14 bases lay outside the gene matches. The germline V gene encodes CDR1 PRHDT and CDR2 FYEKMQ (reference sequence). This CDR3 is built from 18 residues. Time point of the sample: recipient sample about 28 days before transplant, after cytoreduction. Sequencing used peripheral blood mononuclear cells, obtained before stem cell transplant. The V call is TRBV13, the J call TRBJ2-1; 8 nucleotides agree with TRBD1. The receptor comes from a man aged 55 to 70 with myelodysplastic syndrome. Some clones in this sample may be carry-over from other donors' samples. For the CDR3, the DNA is TGTGCCAGCAGTGGGCGTGAACGGACAGGGACATCCTACAATGAGCAGTTCTTC. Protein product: CASSGRERTGTSYNEQFF.